The entry that follows covers one T cell receptor (beta chain) sequence. This clone was detected once. The antigen it binds to is not known. Per-base quality was not reported, and no clone a single base away is much larger than it. The cohort was made up of 666 healthy bone marrow donors. At the time of sampling, all cohort members were nominally healthy, though unrecorded immune exposures were likely present. The donor tested CMV seropositive and was one of the 289 seropositive cohort members. Every donor gave a peripheral blood sample, and the peripheral blood mononuclear cells from that sample were used for TCR beta sequencing. The Qiagen DNeasy Blood Extraction Kit was used to extract genomic DNA from the blood cell samples. Libraries were made using the immunoSEQ multiplex PCR assay. For the multiplex PCR, a mixture combining 60 forward primers for TCR Vbeta segments and 13 reverse primers for TCR Jbeta segments was used. The CDR3 region of rearranged TCR beta genes was amplified from genomic DNA by a multiplex PCR assay. On the Illumina HiSeq System, the amplified TCR beta libraries were sequenced as 87-base-pair reads. The original methods were these. A later analysis tallied 75 million to 85 million unique TCR beta chains across the 660 or so repertoires, and some 10 million of those chains were shared by two or more donors. Raw reads were error-corrected and collapsed into unique sequences by a nearest-neighbor algorithm in which closely related sequences were merged to remove PCR and sequencing errors. V, D and J gene segments were assigned by aligning CDR3 sequences to IMGT reference sequences. For a sequence to be retained, a match of at least six nucleotides was required to both a V gene segment and a J gene segment. A rearrangement was called productive if the CDR3 had no stop codons and remained in frame with V and J, and every other rearrangement was called non-productive. CDR3 was defined by IMGT convention, running from the second conserved V-encoded cysteine to the conserved J-encoded phenylalanine. Sequences without an unambiguous match to a single V gene segment were excluded from the earlier analysis of about 640 of the donors. In an earlier analysis of about 590 of the donors, a V segment was called functional when productive rearrangements were above 56.7%, and segregating when the standard deviation between donors exceeded 5%. A statistical classification framework was built for diagnosing cytomegalovirus status from the catalog of TCR beta chain sequences. V and J gene assignment, in a later analysis, came from comparing TCR nucleotide sequences with IMGT/GENE-DB human TR gene sequences. A later analysis assigned CDR3 sequences and most-parsimonious VDJ recombination scenarios with the TCRdist pipeline. In a later analysis, each TCR beta chain was defined by its CDR3 amino acid sequence together with its V-gene family, and reads without a unique V-gene family were excluded. As a way to deal with suspected cross-contamination and a sequencing artifact, a later analysis dropped 500 to 700 nucleotide sequences that were highly shared and had low generation probability. A later analysis calculated a clonal expansion index for each public chain from normalized within-repertoire ranks of inferred template counts. Generation probabilities in a later analysis came from a VDJ recombination model fitted to out-of-frame rearrangements, and those results were checked against IGoR. In a later analysis, hypergeometric tests were used to score TCR-TCR, TCR-HLA and TCR-CMV co-occurrence, with a repertoire-size bias correction applied to TCR pairs. To estimate false discovery rates, a later analysis permuted the HLA or CMV assignments 20 times. In a later analysis, co-occurring TCRs were grouped with DBSCAN, and TCRdist sequence similarity was added when clustering was performed within HLA-allele-positive subsets. For co-occurrence clustering, repertoires with fewer than 30,000 or more than 120,000 public chains were excluded, along with about five repertoires with anomalous nucleotide sharing. TCRdb mirrors the immuneACCESS table, restricted to in-frame sequences. Some clones are absent from its copies; in checked studies, under half trace to an unresolved V gene, and the reason for the others is unknown. V, J and clone size reflect that table, while D and trimming were determined from the DNA. The sample profile shows fewer than 120,000 clones; over 65% of them were found once. Together, the top ten hold roughly an eighth of the sample.

From the germline V gene, CDR1 is LGHNA and CDR2 is YSLEER. From the cysteine up to the phenylalanine, the CDR3 has a length of 14 residues. The CDR3 DNA has 42 bases and is translated from base 1. Trimming removed 3 bases from V and 4 bases from J, leaving 9 bases between the germline ends. The data originate from a study of cytomegalovirus exposure and HLA in healthy donors (dated 2017 in TCRdb). For context, the study as a whole: According to an earlier analysis of around 600 of the donors, about 190 million T cells yielded 117 million unique TCR beta sequences and 276 Gb of sequence data. An early release covering roughly 640 HLA-typed donors comprised about 310 gigabases of sequencing data and tens of millions of unique TCR sequences. The genetic ancestry cluster associated with self-reported Caucasian donors included over 65% of the roughly 400 genotyped donors. The study was designed to test whether signatures of past pathogen exposure could be identified by cataloging public T cell receptors. The study profiled the T cell repertoires of 500 to 800 subjects by immunosequencing and related them to cytomegalovirus serostatus. Besides the first cohort of under 700 subjects, a separate validation cohort made up of roughly 120 different subjects was used. To predict cytomegalovirus infection status, the study brought together high-throughput TCR immunosequencing, statistical association of individual TCRs with disease status, and machine learning. A later analysis re-examined previously published TCR beta repertoires from hundreds of donors and added high-resolution HLA genotyping to investigate patterns of TCR occurrence. Rather than using new phenotypic data, the later analysis identified candidate immune exposures from TCR beta sequences and from how often those sequences occurred across donors. To decide whether each TCR beta V gene segment behaved as functional or pseudogenic, an earlier analysis of several hundred of the donors relied on high-throughput TCR beta sequencing. Donor age, sex, ethnicity and CMV serostatus were collected together with the repertoire data. A later genetic analysis took genome-wide SNP genotypes for about three fifths of the 666 donors and used that subset as a discovery cohort. Every discovery cohort repertoire had been produced on one sequencing platform. HLA typing covered class I and class II loci at four-digit resolution. Typing coverage differed by locus: A, B, C, DRB1 and DQB1 were typed in about 629-640 donors, DQA1 in about 500, DPA1 in approximately 610, and DPB1 in 450 to 490. Roughly 5 DR-DQ haplotypes were handled as single units for association and clustering, since linkage in the cohort was strong. Among 300 to 500 genotyped donors of the cohort, an average of roughly 230,000 unique TCR beta nucleotide sequences was sequenced per donor, of which 15% to 20% were non-productive. Broader findings and caveats from the paper: The authors suggested that the approach could potentially be extended to other disease states and immunological phenotypes. In a later analysis, some 18,000 TCR beta sequences were associated with specific HLA alleles at a false discovery rate of 0.05. Most TCR sequences were observed very rarely across donors, whereas some public TCRs were present in many individuals. HLA typing was unavailable for some donors at each locus, so association tests used only the typed subset. Most CMV-associated TCR beta chains appeared to be HLA-restricted in a later analysis, and the HLA associations seemed to be driven largely by CMV exposure. Linkage disequilibrium might explain the correlated functional status among segregating V segments, but an unknown experimental factor could not be ruled out. In a later genetic analysis, a missense DCLRE1C variant was associated with V-gene and J-gene trimming of TCR beta chains, and the association was replicated in an independent cohort. Some IMGT-functional V segments, including TRBV6-2 and TRBV6-3, could not be told apart with the 87-base-pair reads, so those segments were excluded. Only TCR beta chains were sequenced in this cohort, and the absence of alpha or paired-chain data limited detectable features. In vitro tests confirmed that three of the cytomegalovirus-associated TCR beta chains recognize cytomegalovirus antigens. When HLA alleles, especially DR and DQ, strongly co-occurred, attributing TCR associations to individual alleles was difficult. An earlier analysis of 587 of the donors showed that most TCR beta V segments appeared in productive rearrangements either about 87% or about 30% of the time, which broadly matched IMGT annotations. Compared with equally common non-associated chains, HLA-associated TCR beta chains in a later analysis were more clonally expanded and had lower generation probabilities. A further reported finding was that TCR beta sequences accurately predicted the HLA-A and HLA-B alleles for most subjects in the first cohort. The sequencing pipeline was judged likely to have produced a cluster of highly shared sequence variants as a technical artifact. In a later genetic analysis, fewer N-insertions in productive TCRs were reported among donors in an Asian-associated ancestry cluster than the roughly 700-donor mean. The classifier was reported to diagnose cytomegalovirus status with high specificity and sensitivity in both the original cohort and the validation cohort. In the study, some 160 TCR beta chains were listed as associated with cytomegalovirus. Because counts were too low, about 18 rarely observed V segments, including chromosome 9 orphons, were excluded from the earlier analysis of around 640 of the donors. A later analysis found that TCR association rates varied across HLA loci, with DRB1 alleles showing the most associated TCRs and HLA-C alleles the fewest. According to a later analysis, parvovirus B19, influenza, CMV and Epstein-Barr virus appeared linked to several top co-occurrence clusters. Roughly uniform sequencing depth across donors was assumed in presence/absence analyses, although this assumption may not hold. CMV serostatus was the only immune exposure information available for the cohort.

In this chain, TRBV4-3 is recombined with TRBJ2-2; TRBD1 is perhaps the D gene, given 6 matching bases. This receptor was taken from a man aged 25 to 40 in good health and CMV-seropositive. What was sequenced was PBMCs. The CDR3 has the sequence CASSQVTGTGELFF. The DNA sequence is given as TGCGCCAGCAGCCAGGTGACAGGCACCGGGGAGCTGTTTTTT.